Detailed here is one T cell receptor beta chain. It lacks a known antigen. Base quality data are lacking; no much larger clone is found one base away. Using the deep immunoSEQ assay, multiplex PCR amplified TCR CDR3 regions from genomic DNA. For each cell subset, the extracted genomic DNA was distributed evenly across all wells of several immunoSEQ 96-well plates, and each plate served as one replicate. Each replicate PCR for sorted subsets received roughly 0.2 ug genomic DNA, equal to about 30,000 T cell genomes. Purified libraries were measured with a Qubit 3.0 fluorometer, size-checked on a Bioanalyzer 2100, and measured again with the KAPA Library Quantification kit. A separate single-read 150-cycle Illumina NextSeq 550 flow cell was used to sequence each immunoSEQ 96-well plate. In the source study's methods: Because the immunoSEQ output included only junctional sequences and no quality scores, the filtering could not be the same as the filtering used for full-length reads. Sequences were annotated with PyIR, a Python wrapper for IgBLAST v1.9, and V/J genes and CDR3 were assigned using IMGT germline references. Reads with weak V/J assignments (E-value above 1e-6), missing CDR3, stop codons, out-of-frame junctions, or ambiguous translated residues were removed. V3J clonotypes were defined as sequences sharing the same inferred V gene, J gene, and CDR3 amino acid sequence. Percentage overlap between repertoires was calculated by dividing the number of shared unique clonotypes by the size of the smaller repertoire. RTK rarefaction, the Chao1 estimator, and Recon v2.1 estimates of unobserved clonotypes were used to assess repertoire richness. OLGA was used to compute generation probabilities for all TCRbeta clonotypes that the gDNA method yielded from several donors. TCRdb carries this immuneACCESS record with in-frame sequences only. Its versions omit some clonotypes, under half of them owing to an unresolved V gene in the studies checked, with the rest unexplained. V and J calls and clone size are copied from that table; D and trimming were computed from the DNA. The sample table records around 990,000 clones; about 80% of these occur just once. The ten largest account for roughly 0.82% of the sample.

These data come from a study of shared clonotypes between healthy human individuals (dated by TCRdb to between 2020 and 2021). Regarding the study in general: A couple of women and a few men aged 18 to 49 years were included in the cohort. For each donor, three plates each were used for CD4 naive and CD4 memory, two plates were used for CD8 naive, and one plate was used for CD8 memory. To estimate repertoire size and how much clonotype sharing occurs between individuals, the study deeply sequenced the blood TCR repertoires of five healthy adults. Libraries were prepared and TCR repertoires were sequenced by different laboratories using diverse techniques, in order to increase sequencing depth and limit assay-specific biases. Each donor's leukapheresis produced roughly between roughly 0.9 and 9 billion PBMCs. The paper as a whole reports these results and caveats: Clonotypes shared by all four sorted-subset donors showed higher generation probabilities than non-shared clonotypes. Naive subsets generally had larger estimated clonotype richness than memory subsets. When several donors were compared, the shared fraction of clonotypes was around 4.6% for naive CD4, about 4% for naive CD8, about 2.4% for memory CD4, and around 0.37% for memory CD8. Pairwise subsampling led to the expectation that sequencing depth would affect the degree of clonotype sharing among donors. Rarefaction of sorted-subset datasets indicated incomplete sequencing despite the large sequencing depth. Sampling was limited to blood, and TCR repertoires in tissue likely differ from TCR repertoires in blood. Because the study included a small number of donors, the genetic and exposure-history diversity represented was limited.

The germline V gene supplies CDR1 SGHTA and CDR2 FQGNSA. Trimming removed 1 base from V and 1 base from J, leaving 13 bases between the germline ends. The CDR3 numbers 17 residues from cysteine through phenylalanine. This entry keeps only the CDR3 DNA: 51 bases, framed from base 1. The donors were healthy, HIV-negative adults with no recently reported acute infections or vaccinations. Every donor was a Caucasian adult living in Nashville, Tennessee, USA. CD4+ T cells were enriched by magnetic negative selection; naive cells were then positively selected on CD45RA, and the negative fraction formed the memory subset. Blood was obtained by leukapheresis, after which PBMCs were separated by Ficoll-Histopaque density gradient centrifugation and cryopreserved in liquid nitrogen vapor phase. Analytical flow cytometry was used to check the purity and quantity of each magnetically sorted T cell population. Genomic DNA was isolated from every sorted fraction and measured by UV absorbance on a Nanodrop 2000c.

This receptor chain uses TRBV7-2 and TRBJ2-2; the D gene is not confidently resolved. The sequenced material came from memory CD4+ T cells from PBMCs. The sample's cell subset or site label, in plain terms: CD45RA-negative fraction. This receptor was identified in a young man in good health. Some clones in this sample may be carry-over from other donors' samples. The CDR3 sequence is CASSLGPAWLNTGELFF. The DNA reads as follows: TGTGCCAGCAGCTTAGGGCCAGCGTGGTTGAACACCGGGGAGCTGTTTTTT.